The sequence of this TCR beta chain was determined in a study of blood T cell repertoires in COVID-19. Whole-study context: COVID-19 samples collected from the United States, Italy and Spain covered acute and convalescent phases. T cells, B-cell-depleted T cells, or PBMCs provided the cDNA or gDNA that served as material.

The V gene end was trimmed by 6 bases and the J gene end by 8 bases; junction bases not matched to a gene: 2. The CDR3 is 13 amino acids. Germline values: CDR1 MNHEY, CDR2 SVGAGI. Method: immunoSEQ multiplex PCR; TCRdb's copy keeps in-frame clones and lacks some. The sample consists of approximately 110,000 clones, around 85% of them appearing once. Seattle patient enrollment occurred during active infection, with longitudinal follow-up thereafter. The sequence was collected from a woman aged 80 or over with COVID-19, enrolled during active disease. Sequencing was done on a sample of peripheral blood. The chain joins TRBV6-5 to TRBJ2-1, with 12 bases fitting TRBD2. CDR3 nucleotides: TGTGCCAGCAGACGACTAGCGGGAGATGAGCAGTTCTTC. This codes for CASRRLAGDEQFF.